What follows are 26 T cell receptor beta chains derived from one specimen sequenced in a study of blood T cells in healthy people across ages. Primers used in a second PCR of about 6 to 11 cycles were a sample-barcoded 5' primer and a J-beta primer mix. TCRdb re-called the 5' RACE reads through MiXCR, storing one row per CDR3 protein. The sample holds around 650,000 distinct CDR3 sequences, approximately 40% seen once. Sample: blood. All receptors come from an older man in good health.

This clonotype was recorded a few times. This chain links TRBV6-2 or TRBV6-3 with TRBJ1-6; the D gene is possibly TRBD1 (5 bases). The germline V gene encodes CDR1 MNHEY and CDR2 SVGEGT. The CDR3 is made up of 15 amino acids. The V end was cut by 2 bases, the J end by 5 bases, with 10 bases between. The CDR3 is CASSYAGRDNSPLHF. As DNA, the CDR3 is TGTGCCAGCAGTTACGCGGGACGGGATAATTCACCCCTCCACTTT.

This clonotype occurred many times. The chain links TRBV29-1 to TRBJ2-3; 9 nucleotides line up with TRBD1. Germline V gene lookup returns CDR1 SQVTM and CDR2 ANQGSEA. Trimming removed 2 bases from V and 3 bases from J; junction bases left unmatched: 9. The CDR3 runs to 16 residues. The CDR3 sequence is CSVETLDRGGTDTQYF. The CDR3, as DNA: TGCAGCGTTGAAACCCTGGACAGGGGAGGGACAGATACGCAGTATTTT.

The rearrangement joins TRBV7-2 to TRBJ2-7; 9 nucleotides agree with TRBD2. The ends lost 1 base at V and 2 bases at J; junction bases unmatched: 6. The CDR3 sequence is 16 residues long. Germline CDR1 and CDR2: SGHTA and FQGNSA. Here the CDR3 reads CASSLVSSGAPYEQYF. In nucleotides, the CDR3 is TGTGCCAGCAGCTTAGTTTCTAGCGGGGCACCCTACGAGCAGTACTTC.

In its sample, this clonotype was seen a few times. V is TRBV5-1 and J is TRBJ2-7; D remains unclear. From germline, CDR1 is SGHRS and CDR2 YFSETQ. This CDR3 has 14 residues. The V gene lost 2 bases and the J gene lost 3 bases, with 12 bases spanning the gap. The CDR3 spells CASSLITVGYEQYF. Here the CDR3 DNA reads TGCGCCAGCAGCTTAATAACAGTGGGCTACGAGCAGTACTTC.

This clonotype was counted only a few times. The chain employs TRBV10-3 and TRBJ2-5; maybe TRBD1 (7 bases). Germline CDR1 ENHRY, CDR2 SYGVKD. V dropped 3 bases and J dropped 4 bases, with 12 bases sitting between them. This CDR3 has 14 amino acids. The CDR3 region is CAISDPGGRETQYF. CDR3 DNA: TGTGCCATCAGTGATCCAGGGGGGCGAGAGACCCAGTACTTC.

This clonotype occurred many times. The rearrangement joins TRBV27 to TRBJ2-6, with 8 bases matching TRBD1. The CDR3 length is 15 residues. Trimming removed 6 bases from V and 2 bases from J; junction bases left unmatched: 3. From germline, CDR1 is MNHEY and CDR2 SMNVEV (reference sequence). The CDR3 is CASSPTGAGANVLTF. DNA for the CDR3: TGTGCCAGCAGCCCGACAGGGGCTGGGGCCAACGTCCTGACTTTC.

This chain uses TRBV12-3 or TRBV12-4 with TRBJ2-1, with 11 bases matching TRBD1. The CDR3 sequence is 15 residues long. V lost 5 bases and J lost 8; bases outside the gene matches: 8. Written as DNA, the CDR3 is TGTGCCAGCAGTGAACAGGACAGGGGGCGCGATGAGCAGTTCTTC. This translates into CASSEQDRGRDEQFF.

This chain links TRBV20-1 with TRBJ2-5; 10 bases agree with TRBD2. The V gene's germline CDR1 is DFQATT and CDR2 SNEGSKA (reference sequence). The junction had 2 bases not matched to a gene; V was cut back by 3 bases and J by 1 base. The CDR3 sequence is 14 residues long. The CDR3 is CSASRTSGQETQYF. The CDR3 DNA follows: TGCAGTGCTAGTAGGACTAGCGGCCAAGAGACCCAGTACTTC.

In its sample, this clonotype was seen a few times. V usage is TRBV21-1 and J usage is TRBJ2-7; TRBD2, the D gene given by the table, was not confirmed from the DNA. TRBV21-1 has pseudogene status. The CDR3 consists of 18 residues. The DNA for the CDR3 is TGTGCCAGCAGTACTAGCCTCGGTAAGCGGGAGGACTCCTACGAGCAGTACTTC. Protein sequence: CASSTSLGKREDSYEQYF.

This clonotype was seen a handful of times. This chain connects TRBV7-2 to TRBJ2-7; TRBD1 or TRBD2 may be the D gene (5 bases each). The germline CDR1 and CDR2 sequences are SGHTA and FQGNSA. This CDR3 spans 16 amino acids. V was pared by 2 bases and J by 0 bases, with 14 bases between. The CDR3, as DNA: TGTGCCAGCAGCTTATTTGGGGGACCAATCTCCTACGAGCAGTACTTC. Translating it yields CASSLFGGPISYEQYF. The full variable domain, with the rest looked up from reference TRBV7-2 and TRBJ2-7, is GAGVSQSPSNKVTEKGKDVELRCDPISGHTALYWYRQSLGQGLEFLIYFQGNSAPDKSGLPSDRFSAERTGGSVSTLTIQRTQQEDSAVYLCASSLFGGPISYEQYFGPGTRLTVT.

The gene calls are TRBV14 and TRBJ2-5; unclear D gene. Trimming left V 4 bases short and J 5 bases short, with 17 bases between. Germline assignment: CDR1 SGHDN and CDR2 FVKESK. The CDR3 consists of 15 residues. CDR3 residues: CASSPRRFNAETQYF. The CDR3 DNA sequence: TGTGCCAGCAGCCCCAGGCGGTTTAACGCGGAGACCCAGTACTTC.

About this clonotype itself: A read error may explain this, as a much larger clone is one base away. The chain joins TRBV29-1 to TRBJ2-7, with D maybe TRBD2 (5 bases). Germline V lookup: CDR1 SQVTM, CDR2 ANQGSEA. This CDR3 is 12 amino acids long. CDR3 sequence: CSVDRQRETQCF. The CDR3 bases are TGCAGCGTTGATCGGCAGAGGGAGACCCAGTGCTTC.

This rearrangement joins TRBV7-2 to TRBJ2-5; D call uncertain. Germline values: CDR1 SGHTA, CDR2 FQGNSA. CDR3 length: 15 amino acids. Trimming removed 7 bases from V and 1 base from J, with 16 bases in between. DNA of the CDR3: TGTGCCAGCACCCAGGTCCCGGGTCGCCAAGAGACCCAGTACTTC. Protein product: CASTQVPGRQETQYF.

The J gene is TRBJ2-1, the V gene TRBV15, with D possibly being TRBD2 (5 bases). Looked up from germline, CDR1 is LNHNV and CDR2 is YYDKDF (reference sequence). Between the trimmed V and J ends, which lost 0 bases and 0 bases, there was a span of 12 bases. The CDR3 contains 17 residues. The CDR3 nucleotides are TGTGCCACCAGCAGAGATCAAGGACTTCACTCCTACAATGAGCAGTTCTTC. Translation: CATSRDQGLHSYNEQFF.

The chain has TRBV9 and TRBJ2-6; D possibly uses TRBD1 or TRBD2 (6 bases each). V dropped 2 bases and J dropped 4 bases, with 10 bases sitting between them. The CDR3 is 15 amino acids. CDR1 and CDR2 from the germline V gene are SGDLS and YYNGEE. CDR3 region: CASSVVGGGANVLTF. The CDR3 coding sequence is TGTGCCAGCAGCGTTGTGGGGGGCGGGGCCAACGTCCTGACTTTC.

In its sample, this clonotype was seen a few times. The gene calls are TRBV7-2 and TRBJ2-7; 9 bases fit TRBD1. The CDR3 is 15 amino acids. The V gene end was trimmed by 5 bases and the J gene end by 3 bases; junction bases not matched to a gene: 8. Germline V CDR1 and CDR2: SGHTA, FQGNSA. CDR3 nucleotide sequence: TGTGCCAGCAGCCAGACAGGGGGAAGAATCTACGAGCAGTACTTC. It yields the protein CASSQTGGRIYEQYF.

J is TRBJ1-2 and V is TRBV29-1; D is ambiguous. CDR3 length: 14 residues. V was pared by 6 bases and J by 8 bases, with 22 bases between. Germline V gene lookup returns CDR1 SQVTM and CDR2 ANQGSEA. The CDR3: CSVDDRGTMRGYTF. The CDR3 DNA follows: TGCAGCGTAGACGACCGAGGAACTATGCGGGGCTACACCTTC.

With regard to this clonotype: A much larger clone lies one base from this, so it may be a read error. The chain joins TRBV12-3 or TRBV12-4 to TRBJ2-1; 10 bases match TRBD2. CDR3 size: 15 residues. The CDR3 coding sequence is TGTGCCAGCAGTCCGAGCGGGGGGGCTTGGAATGGGCAGTTCTTC. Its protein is CASSPSGGAWNGQFF.

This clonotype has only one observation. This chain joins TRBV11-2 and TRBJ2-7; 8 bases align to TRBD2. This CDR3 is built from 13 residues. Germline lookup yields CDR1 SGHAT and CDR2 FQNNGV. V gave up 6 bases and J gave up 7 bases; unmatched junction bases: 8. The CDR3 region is CASRSGLVDEQYF. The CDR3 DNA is TGTGCCAGCAGGTCGGGACTAGTAGATGAGCAGTACTTC.

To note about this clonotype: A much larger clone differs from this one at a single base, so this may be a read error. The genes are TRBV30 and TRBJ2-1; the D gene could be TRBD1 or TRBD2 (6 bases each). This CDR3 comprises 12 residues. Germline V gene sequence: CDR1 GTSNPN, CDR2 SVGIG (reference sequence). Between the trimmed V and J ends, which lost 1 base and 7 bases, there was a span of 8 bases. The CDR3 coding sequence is TGTGCCTGGAGTGAAGGGGGGAATGAGCAGTTCTTC. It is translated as CAWSEGGNEQFF. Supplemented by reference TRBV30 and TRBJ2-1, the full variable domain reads SQTIHQWPATLVQPVGSPLSLECTVEGTSNPNLYWYRQAAGRGLQLLFYSVGIGQISSEVPQNLSASRPQDRQFILSSKKLLLSDSGFYLCAWSEGGNEQFFGPGTRLTVL.

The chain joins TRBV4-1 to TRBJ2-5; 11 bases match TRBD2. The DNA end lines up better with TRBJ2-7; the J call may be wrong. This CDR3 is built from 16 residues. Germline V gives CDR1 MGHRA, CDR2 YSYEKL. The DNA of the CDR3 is TGCGCCAGCAGCCAAGAACCTAGCGGGAGGAGGTACGAGCAGTACTTC. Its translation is CASSQEPSGRRYEQYF.

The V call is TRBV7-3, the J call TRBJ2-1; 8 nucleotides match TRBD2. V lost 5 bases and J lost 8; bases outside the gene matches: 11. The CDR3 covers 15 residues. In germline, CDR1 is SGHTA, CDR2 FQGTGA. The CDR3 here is CASSHEGTSYDEQFF. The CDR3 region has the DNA TGTGCCAGCAGCCACGAGGGGACTAGTTACGATGAGCAGTTCTTC.

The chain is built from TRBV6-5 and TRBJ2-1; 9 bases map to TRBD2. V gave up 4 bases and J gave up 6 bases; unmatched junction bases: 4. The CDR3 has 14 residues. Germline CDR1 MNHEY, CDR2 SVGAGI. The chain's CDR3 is CASSSAGGSNEQFF. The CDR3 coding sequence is TGTGCCAGCAGTTCCGCGGGAGGGAGCAATGAGCAGTTCTTC.

The CDR3 reads CSARGGGGDSHADTQYF. The CDR3 region has the DNA TGCAGTGCTAGAGGGGGAGGAGGAGACAGTCACGCAGATACGCAGTATTTT. The chain joins TRBV20-1 to TRBJ2-3; tentatively, D is TRBD2 (6 bases). The CDR3 has 17 amino acids. Germline CDR1 is DFQATT and CDR2 is SNEGSKA (reference sequence). Trimming stripped 1 base from V and 4 bases from J, with 21 bases between.

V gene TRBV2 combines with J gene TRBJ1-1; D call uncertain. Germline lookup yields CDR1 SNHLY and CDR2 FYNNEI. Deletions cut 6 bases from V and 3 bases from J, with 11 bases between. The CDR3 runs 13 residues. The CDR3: CASREGGYTEAFF. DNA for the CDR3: TGTGCCAGCAGAGAGGGAGGGTACACTGAAGCTTTCTTT.

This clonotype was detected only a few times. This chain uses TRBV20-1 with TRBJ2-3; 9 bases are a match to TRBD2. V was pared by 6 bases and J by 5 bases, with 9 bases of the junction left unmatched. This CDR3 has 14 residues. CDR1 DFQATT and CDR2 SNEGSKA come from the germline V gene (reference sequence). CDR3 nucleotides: TGCAGTGCCAGGCGGCGGGAGGGTGGAGATACGCAGTATTTT. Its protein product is CSARRREGGDTQYF.